What follows are 28 T cell receptor beta chains derived from one specimen sequenced in a study of long-term antiretroviral therapy in people with HIV. The run of the v3.0 immunoSEQ assay was at survey level. Here immunoSEQ multiplex PCR was the method, and the copy in TCRdb shows in-frame clones only, minus some. The sample has more than 20,000 clones, around 82% seen once. The specimen comprised unsorted PBMCs, sampled 3 years after starting antiretroviral therapy. Every receptor here comes from a man aged 18 to 30 with HIV.

The V and J genes are TRBV28 and TRBJ1-5; perhaps TRBD1 as D (6 bases). V lost 5 bases and J 2 bases, leaving 13 bases between the germline ends. Germline CDR1 is MDHEN and CDR2 is SYDVKM. The CDR3 extends over 15 amino acids. CDR3: CASSAQGIRNQPQHF. CDR3 nucleotides: TGTGCCAGCAGTGCACAGGGTATCCGCAATCAGCCCCAGCATTTT.

The sample holds one count of this clone. The chain links TRBV5-4 to TRBJ1-4, with unresolved D. CDR1 SGHNT and CDR2 YYREEE come from the germline V gene (reference sequence). Trimming cost V 0 bases and J 3 bases, with 9 bases left between them. The CDR3 loop spans 15 amino acids. CDR3 region: CASSLVSGANEKLFF. The DNA for the CDR3 is TGTGCCAGCAGCTTGGTGTCTGGGGCTAATGAAAAACTGTTTTTT.

This clone was observed a few times. The genes are TRBV5-1 and TRBJ2-2; no definite D call. The CDR3 totals 14 residues. CDR1 and CDR2 from the germline V gene are SGHRS and YFSETQ. Trimming took off 0 bases at V and 6 bases at J, with 9 bases between the two ends. CDR3 nucleotides: TGCGCCAGCAGCTTGGACCATCTTCCCGGGGAGCTGTTTTTT. Translation: CASSLDHLPGELFF.

This chain links TRBV10-3 with TRBJ2-1, with D possibly TRBD1 on 6 matching bases. V dropped 8 bases and J dropped 11 bases, with 16 bases sitting between them. The germline V gene encodes CDR1 ENHRY and CDR2 SYGVKD. The CDR3 covers 12 residues. The CDR3 nucleotides read TGTGCCATCGAGGACATAGGGGGACAGCAGTTCTTC. Its protein product is CAIEDIGGQQFF.

V and J are TRBV7-2 and TRBJ2-7, with D possibly being TRBD1 or TRBD2 (5 bases each). This CDR3 is 12 amino acids long. Germline V gene lookup returns CDR1 SGHTA and CDR2 FQGNSA. V shed 5 bases and J shed 2 bases, with 7 bases lying between them. In DNA form, the CDR3 reads TGTGCCAGCAGCCGGGACCCCTACGAGCAGTACGTC. Protein product: CASSRDPYEQYV.

This rearrangement joins TRBV27 to TRBJ1-2; a possible D gene is TRBD1 (5 bases). CDR1 and CDR2 (germline): MNHEY, SMNVEV (reference sequence). The CDR3 covers 13 residues. The V end was cut by 7 bases, the J end by 4 bases, with 13 bases between. CDR3 sequence (DNA): TGTGCCAGCACCCCGATGGGGCTCTATGGCTACACCTTC. It encodes CASTPMGLYGYTF.

This chain uses TRBV9 with TRBJ1-2; possibly TRBD1 for D (5 bases). Germline loops: CDR1 SGDLS, CDR2 YYNGEE. The V end lost 0 bases, the J end lost 8 bases, and 17 bases lay between the germline ends. The length of the CDR3 is 15 residues. The CDR3 reads CASSVVPGRAWGYTF. The CDR3 nucleotides are TGTGCCAGCAGCGTAGTACCGGGCAGGGCCTGGGGCTACACCTTC.

This rearrangement joins TRBV5-1 to TRBJ1-1; possibly TRBD1 for D (5 bases). CDR1 and CDR2 from the germline V gene are SGHRS and YFSETQ. The CDR3 runs to 14 residues. With 0 bases removed from V and 8 bases from J, the gap between germline ends came to 14 bases. The CDR3 here is CASSLVEAGKEAFF. CDR3 bases: TGCGCCAGCAGCTTGGTCGAGGCAGGGAAAGAAGCTTTCTTT. Complete variable domain (other parts from reference TRBV5-1 and TRBJ1-1): KAGVTQTPRYLIKTRGQQVTLSCSPISGHRSVSWYQQTPGQGLQFLFEYFSETQRNKGNFPGRFSGRQFSNSRSEMNVSTLELGDSALYLCASSLVEAGKEAFFGQGTRLTVV.

This clone was seen only a few times. The chain has TRBV6-1 and TRBJ2-7; D tentatively fits TRBD1 or TRBD2 (5 bases each). Trimming left V 0 bases short and J 2 bases short, with 11 bases between. CDR3 length: 15 amino acids. Germline CDR1 reads MNHNS; CDR2 reads SASEGT. CDR3 nucleotides: TGTGCCAGCAGTGAAGCAGGGGACGGGCCCTACGAGCAGTACGTC. The encoded protein is CASSEAGDGPYEQYV.

The chain links TRBV7-2 to TRBJ1-2; no clear D. V shed 3 bases and J shed 3 bases, with 11 bases lying between them. This CDR3 comprises 14 residues. Germline lookup yields CDR1 SGHTA and CDR2 FQGNSA. CDR3 DNA: TGTGCCAGCAGCTTGGGTCGGACTTACTATGGCTACACCTTC. Its protein is CASSLGRTYYGYTF.

This clone has more than one count but fewer than ten. The J gene is TRBJ1-2, the V gene TRBV7-2; TRBD1 agrees at 8 bases. V trimming: 1 base; J trimming: 5 bases; junction bases outside the gene matches: 3. The CDR3 extends over 14 amino acids. Germline-derived CDR1 and CDR2 are SGHTA and FQGNSA. The CDR3, as DNA: TGTGCCAGCAGCTTAGGTCAGGGGGCGTATGGCTACACCTTC. It translates to CASSLGQGAYGYTF.

The chain uses TRBV5-1 and TRBJ2-5; TRBD2 matches 8 bases. Germline V gives CDR1 SGHRS, CDR2 YFSETQ. Trimming took 0 bases from V and 1 from J; bases not matched to a gene: 2. The length of the CDR3 is 15 residues. CDR3 DNA sequence: TGCGCCAGCAGCTTGGCCGGGGGGGGCCAAGAGACCCAGTACTTC. Translation gives CASSLAGGGQETQYF.

V and J are TRBV27 and TRBJ2-3; the match to TRBD2 covers 9 bases. V lost 5 bases, J lost 14 bases, and 23 bases stayed unmatched. The germline CDR1 and CDR2 sequences are MNHEY and SMNVEV (reference sequence). This CDR3 comprises 17 residues. CDR3 loop: CASSPTPGTSLLARRYF. CDR3 coding DNA: TGTGCCAGCAGTCCCACGCCGGGGACTAGCCTTCTGGCCCGGAGGTATTTT.

V is TRBV15 and J is TRBJ1-1, with a possible D match to TRBD1 (5 bases). Germline lookup yields CDR1 LNHNV and CDR2 YYDKDF (reference sequence). The germline V and J ends were trimmed by 5 bases and 0 bases, with 10 bases remaining between them. This CDR3 has 14 residues. In nucleotides, the CDR3 is TGTGCCACCAGCGTACGAGGGGTGAACACTGAAGCTTTCTTT. Translating gives CATSVRGVNTEAFF.

Here the CDR3 DNA reads TGTGCCACCAGCAGAGTCAGACACACCTCACCCACAGATACGCAGTATTTT. Translating it yields CATSRVRHTSPTDTQYF. The V call is TRBV15, the J call TRBJ2-3; no reliable D call. This CDR3 spans 17 amino acids. The V and J ends lost 1 base and 2 bases respectively, with 16 bases between them. Germline V lookup: CDR1 LNHNV, CDR2 YYDKDF (reference sequence).

The chain combines TRBV27 with TRBJ1-5, with 10 bases aligning to TRBD1. CDR3 size: 13 residues. V trimming: 8 bases; J trimming: 4 bases; junction bases outside the gene matches: 2. Germline V gene lookup returns CDR1 MNHEY and CDR2 SMNVEV (reference sequence). As DNA, the CDR3 is TGTGCCAGCTCGGGACAGGGGAATCAGCCCCAGCATTTT. This encodes CASSGQGNQPQHF.

V is TRBV9 and J is TRBJ1-2, with D perhaps matching TRBD1 (5 bases). This CDR3 has 14 amino acids. CDR1 and CDR2 (germline): SGDLS, YYNGEE. The V gene lost 4 bases and the J gene lost 5 bases, with 15 bases spanning the gap. The CDR3 region is CASSSSTGAYGYTF. CDR3 in DNA: TGTGCCAGCAGCTCATCCACAGGCGCTTATGGCTACACCTTC. The variable domain in full, with the rest retrieved from reference TRBV9 and TRBJ1-2, is DSGVTQTPKHLITATGQRVTLRCSPRSGDLSVYWYQQSLDQGLQFLIQYYNGEERAKGNILERFSAQQFPDLHSELNLSSLELGDSALYFCASSSSTGAYGYTFGSGTRLTVV.

This chain uses TRBV19 with TRBJ2-3; 8 positions match TRBD1. The V segment lost 5 bases and the J segment 0 bases; nucleotides outside the gene matches: 7. CDR1 and CDR2 (germline): LNHDA, SQIVND (reference sequence). The CDR3 sequence is 16 residues long. The CDR3 reads CASSSTGAVSTDTQYF. The CDR3 DNA follows: TGTGCCAGTAGTTCGACAGGGGCCGTTAGCACAGATACGCAGTATTTT.

This clone came up once. The chain uses TRBV15 and TRBJ2-1; 9 bases fit TRBD1. Germline V gene lookup returns CDR1 LNHNV and CDR2 YYDKDF (reference sequence). V dropped 4 bases and J dropped 7; count of bases not matched to a gene: 2. The CDR3 has 13 residues. The CDR3 loop reads CATSTDRGNEQFF. The CDR3 region has the DNA TGTGCCACCAGCACGGACAGGGGAAATGAGCAGTTCTTC.

This clone was found a few times. The chain carries TRBV10-1 and TRBJ1-1, with D hard to call. CDR1 is WNHNN, CDR2 SYGVQD, per germline (reference sequence). The length of the CDR3 is 13 residues. V gave up 7 bases and J gave up 4 bases, with 13 bases separating them. As DNA, the CDR3 is TGCGCCAGCACTCGGGAATTTGGCACTGAAGCTTTCTTT. Translation gives CASTREFGTEAFF.

V gene TRBV19 combines with J gene TRBJ1-1; D gene ambiguous. The germline gives CDR1 LNHDA, CDR2 SQIVND (reference sequence). V lost 4 bases and J 1 base, leaving 7 bases between the germline ends. The CDR3 sequence is 13 residues long. In DNA form, the CDR3 reads TGTGCCAGTAGTACGGGTACGAACACTGAAGCTTTCTTT. It translates to CASSTGTNTEAFF.

The chain carries TRBV28 and TRBJ2-7; D possibly corresponds to TRBD2 (5 bases). Trimming left V 6 bases short and J 5 bases short, with 20 bases between. Germline CDR1 and CDR2: MDHEN and SYDVKM. The CDR3 extends over 15 amino acids. CDR3 residues: CASRPAPGVLHEQYF. The CDR3 DNA reads as TGTGCCAGCAGACCAGCACCCGGGGTTTTACACGAGCAGTACTTC.

The genes are TRBV28 and TRBJ1-5; D gene ambiguous. The CDR3 loop spans 12 amino acids. Germline lookup yields CDR1 MDHEN and CDR2 SYDVKM. Trimming removed 1 base from V and 6 bases from J, with 4 bases in between. The CDR3 reads CASSLFPQPQHF. The CDR3 DNA sequence: TGTGCCAGCAGTTTATTCCCTCAGCCCCAGCATTTT.

The rearrangement links TRBV4-1 to TRBJ2-7; TRBD2 agrees at 11 bases. The length of the CDR3 is 18 residues. V dropped 1 base and J dropped 5; count of bases not matched to a gene: 13. CDR1 is MGHRA, CDR2 YSYEKL, per germline. The CDR3 sequence is CASSQVVASGGYPDEQYF. The CDR3 DNA follows: TGCGCCAGCAGCCAAGTTGTGGCTAGCGGGGGGTACCCGGACGAGCAGTACTTC.

This sequence joins TRBV5-1 and TRBJ2-1, with a weak D call TRBD2 (5 bases). This CDR3 region has 15 residues. The V gene lost 4 bases and the J gene lost 0 bases, with 11 bases spanning the gap. Germline CDR1 and CDR2: SGHRS and YFSETQ. The DNA for the CDR3 is TGCGCCAGCAGCGTGGACTTCAGCTCCTACAATGAGCAGTTCTTC. Translated, it gives CASSVDFSSYNEQFF.

V and J are TRBV28 and TRBJ1-5; D is uncertain. CDR1 and CDR2 from the germline V gene are MDHEN and SYDVKM. The V end lost 6 bases, the J end lost 7 bases, and 1 base lay between the germline ends. The CDR3 length is 9 residues. In DNA form, the CDR3 reads TGTGCCAGCAGCCAGCCCCAGCATTTT. It yields the protein CASSQPQHF.

The chain couples TRBV5-1 to TRBJ2-3, with D tentatively TRBD1 or TRBD2 (6 bases each). Between the trimmed V and J ends, which lost 7 bases and 4 bases, there was a span of 22 bases. This CDR3 contains 16 residues. Germline values: CDR1 SGHRS, CDR2 YFSETQ. The CDR3 sequence: CASQRTGGRGADTQYF. CDR3 sequence (DNA): TGCGCCAGCCAAAGGACTGGGGGGCGAGGAGCAGATACGCAGTATTTT.

The J gene is TRBJ1-3, the V gene TRBV7-9; TRBD1 matches 8 bases. With 5 bases clipped from V and 1 base from J, the junction kept 16 bases outside the gene matches. The germline gives CDR1 SEHNR, CDR2 FQNEAQ (reference sequence). The CDR3 runs to 19 residues. The chain's CDR3 is CASSLQPGQAFPSGNTIYF. The CDR3 DNA reads as TGTGCCAGCAGCCTTCAACCGGGACAGGCCTTCCCTTCTGGAAACACCATATATTTT.